The 30 T cell receptor beta chains given below trace back to one sample, sequenced in a study of T cell clonality in common variable immunodeficiency. Study-wide results and caveats: Fewer deletions and N-nucleotide insertions were reportedly seen in common variable immunodeficiency TCR beta sequences.

The antigens for these receptors are not known. Clones were read by immunoSEQ multiplex PCR, and TCRdb kept only the in-frame ones, dropping some. The sample is made up of tens of thousands of clones, none counted only once. Sequencing used peripheral blood mononuclear cells. These receptor sequences come from a human donor with common variable immunodeficiency.

Ten or more counts support this clone. Read coverage stops 3 residues before the CDR3 terminus; the germline J gene supplies the remainder. This rearrangement joins TRBV20-1 to TRBJ1-5, with TRBD1 matching 7 bases. The CDR3 totals 14 residues. The germline gives CDR1 DFQATT, CDR2 SNEGSKA (reference sequence). V was pared by 3 bases and J by 3 bases, with 5 bases of the junction left unmatched. CDR3 sequence: CSASAGTDNQPQHF. Partial CDR3 DNA: TGCAGTGCTAGTGCCGGGACAGACAATCAGCCC.

Note on this clone: The sequence runs out 3 residues before the end of the CDR3; the remainder is reconstructed from the germline J gene. The J gene is TRBJ2-7, the V gene TRBV30; 12 bases align to TRBD2. The CDR3 consists of 14 residues. CDR1 and CDR2 (germline): GTSNPN, SVGIG (reference sequence). Trimming cost V 2 bases and J 2 bases; bases outside gene matches: 1. The CDR3 protein is CAWSWTSGAYEQYF. The DNA read from the CDR3 is TGTGCCTGGAGTTGGACTAGCGGGGCCTACGAG.

This clone occurred many times. The read ends 3 residues before the CDR3 terminus; that terminus is restored from the germline J gene. The chain uses TRBV18 and TRBJ2-1, with TRBD1 matching 7 bases. Trimming took 2 bases from V and 0 from J; bases not matched to a gene: 10. The CDR3 is 18 amino acids. From germline, CDR1 is KGHSH and CDR2 LQKENI. CDR3 DNA, as far as it was read: TGTGCCAGCTCACCAAACCCTTTGACAGGGATCTCCTACAATGAG. Protein product: CASSPNPLTGISYNE. The full CDR3 protein is CASSPNPLTGISYNEQFF. The whole variable domain, filled in from reference TRBV18 and TRBJ2-1, reads NAGVMQNPRHLVRRRGQEARLRCSPMKGHSHVYWYRQLPEEGLKFMVYLQKENIIDESGMPKERFSAEFPKEGPSILRIQQVVRGDSAAYFCASSPNPLTGISYNEQFFGPGTRLTVL.

A remark on this clone: The CDR3 goes on 3 residues after the read ends, and that part is filled in from the germline J gene. This chain connects TRBV5-6 to TRBJ2-7; perhaps TRBD1 as D (5 bases). The CDR3 spans 13 residues. Deletions cut 0 bases from V and 3 bases from J, with 7 bases between. Germline loops: CDR1 SGHDT, CDR2 YYEEEE. The sequenced CDR3 bases are TGTGCCAGCAGCTTGGAAGGGGACTACGAG. This encodes CASSLEGDYE. The complete CDR3 sequence is CASSLEGDYEQYF.

This clone turned up a few times. The read gets to within 3 residues of the CDR3 end, and the germline J gene fills in the rest. The rearrangement links TRBV7-9 to TRBJ1-2; TRBD1 matches 11 bases. This CDR3 has 14 amino acids. J gave up 5 bases and V 4 bases, and 3 bases lay outside the gene matches. Germline CDR1 SEHNR, CDR2 FQNEAQ (reference sequence). The CDR3 protein is CASSSRDRGYGYTF. CDR3 DNA (partial): TGTGCCAGCAGCTCCCGGGACAGGGGGTATGGC.

This clone was recorded a few times. The read comes to an end 3 residues before the CDR3 does, leaving the germline J gene to fill in the end. The chain has TRBV19 and TRBJ2-3; D is possibly TRBD2 (6 bases). The V and J ends lost 2 bases and 2 bases respectively, with 14 bases between them. Germline V gene sequence: CDR1 LNHDA, CDR2 SQIVND (reference sequence). The CDR3 is 16 amino acids. CDR3 protein: CASSILLARATDTQYF. CDR3 DNA, as far as it was read: TGTGCCAGTAGTATACTCCTAGCGAGGGCCACAGATACG.

This clone has a count of ten or more. The read is 3 residues too short to cover the CDR3 end, so that end is filled in from the germline J gene. The rearrangement uses TRBV7-3 and TRBJ1-2, with D unclear. The CDR3 runs 16 residues. The V and J ends lost 3 bases and 6 bases respectively, with 20 bases between them. Germline assignment: CDR1 SGHTA and CDR2 FQGTGA. CDR3 DNA (partial): TGTGCCAGCAGCTTCCAACCCGCCGATGTCGAGCATGGC. Amino acids: CASSFQPADVEHG. The CDR3 as a whole reads CASSFQPADVEHGYTF.

This clone was seen ten or more times. The observed sequence ends 3 residues before the CDR3 terminus, with the missing tail filled in from the germline J gene. The chain recombines TRBV18 with TRBJ2-7; 9 bases are a match to TRBD1. Germline V gives CDR1 KGHSH, CDR2 LQKENI. Unmatched junction bases numbered 7, after V lost 6 bases and J lost 4 bases. The CDR3 length is 14 residues. The DNA read from the CDR3 is TGTGCCAGCTCCACGGGACAGGGAATTTACGAG. Encoded protein: CASSTGQGIYE. The CDR3 in its entirety is CASSTGQGIYEQYF.

At least ten counts were recorded for this clone. The read terminates 3 residues before the CDR3 end, so the remaining end is supplied by the germline J gene. The V and J genes are TRBV19 and TRBJ1-5, with TRBD1 identical over 8 bases. Germline V gene sequence: CDR1 LNHDA, CDR2 SQIVND (reference sequence). J gave up 5 bases and V 8 bases, and 11 bases lay outside the gene matches. The CDR3 is made up of 15 amino acids. The CDR3 is CASRAPDRADQPQHF. The sequenced part of the CDR3 DNA is TGTGCCAGTCGGGCCCCGGACAGGGCAGATCAGCCC. The whole variable domain, filled in from reference TRBV19 and TRBJ1-5, reads DGGITQSPKYLFRKEGQNVTLSCEQNLNHDAMYWYRQDPGQGLRLIYYSQIVNDFQKGDIAEGYSVSREKKESFPLTVTSAQKNPTAFYLCASRAPDRADQPQHFGDGTRLSIL.

This clone was observed at least ten times. From the germline J gene comes the end of the CDR3, since the read stops 3 residues before it. This rearrangement joins TRBV15 to TRBJ2-1; 12 bases fit TRBD2. Germline-derived CDR1 and CDR2 are LNHNV and YYDKDF (reference sequence). The CDR3 covers 18 residues. V was pared by 1 base and J by 3 bases, with 7 bases of the junction left unmatched. CDR3 DNA, as far as it was read: TGTGCCACCAGCAGAGGGGGACTAGCGGGCTCTTTCTACAATGAG. Translated, it gives CATSRGGLAGSFYNE. The CDR3 in full is CATSRGGLAGSFYNEQFF.

At least ten counts were recorded for this clone. Sequencing ends 3 residues short of the CDR3 end; the germline J gene provides the rest. The chain combines TRBV7-9 with TRBJ1-2, with D possibly matching TRBD1 (5 bases). CDR1 is SEHNR and CDR2 is FQNEAQ in the germline V gene (reference sequence). V was cut by 5 bases and J by 1 base, with 11 bases left in between. CDR3 length equals 14 residues. This CDR3 is CASSLTRGNYGYTF. The covered CDR3 bases are TGTGCCAGCAGCCTCACGAGGGGTAACTATGGC.

Comments on this clone: With the read ending 3 residues before the CDR3 end, the germline J gene is used to fill in that end. The J gene is TRBJ1-1, the V gene TRBV23-1; 7 bases map to TRBD1. TRBV23-1 is classed as an ORF, of uncertain function. The CDR3 runs to 15 residues. The ends lost 4 bases at V and 0 bases at J; junction bases unmatched: 5. CDR3 DNA (partial): TGCGCCAGCAGTCCGATACAGGGGATGAACACTGAA. Translated: CASSPIQGMNTE. The CDR3, in full, reads CASSPIQGMNTEAFF.

This clone has a count of ten or more. The CDR3 end falls 3 residues outside the read, so it is completed with the germline J gene. J is TRBJ2-3 and V is TRBV20-1; TRBD2 matches at 7 bases. J gave up 4 bases and V 4 bases, and 11 bases lay outside the gene matches. The CDR3 has 15 residues. Germline assignment: CDR1 DFQATT and CDR2 SNEGSKA (reference sequence). The CDR3 is CSAIRPSGDSDTQYF. The sequenced part of the CDR3 DNA is TGCAGTGCTATACGCCCTAGCGGAGATTCAGATACG.

This clone was observed at least ten times. The read terminates 3 residues before the CDR3 end, so the remaining end is supplied by the germline J gene. The chain couples TRBV2 to TRBJ1-1; D not resolved. Between the trimmed V and J ends, which lost 7 bases and 5 bases, there was a span of 8 bases. Germline V lookup: CDR1 SNHLY, CDR2 FYNNEI. There are 11 residues in the CDR3. CDR3 DNA, as far as it was read: TGTGCCAGCATGGAGCGGACTGAA. Its protein is CASMERTE. The full CDR3 is CASMERTEAFF.

Remarks on this clone: The read halts 3 residues ahead of the CDR3 end, with the missing end drawn from the germline J gene. This sequence joins TRBV7-9 and TRBJ1-3; possible D gene TRBD1, 6 bases. CDR1 SEHNR and CDR2 FQNEAQ come from the germline V gene (reference sequence). Between the trimmed V and J ends, which lost 6 bases and 3 bases, there was a span of 15 bases. The CDR3 consists of 15 residues. The part of the CDR3 DNA that was read is TGTGCCAGCAGTTCTTACAGGGATGTTGGAAACACC. It codes for CASSSYRDVGNT. The whole CDR3 protein reads CASSSYRDVGNTIYF.

This clone was counted only a few times. The CDR3 end falls 3 residues outside the read, so it is completed with the germline J gene. Other nucleotide sequences from this sample produce the same CDR3. V is TRBV19 and J is TRBJ2-1; 9 bases map to TRBD1. There are 16 residues in the CDR3. The V gene end was trimmed by 6 bases and the J gene end by 4 bases; junction bases not matched to a gene: 10. Germline V gene data show CDR1 as LNHDA and CDR2 as SQIVND (reference sequence). The CDR3 loop reads CASSPMGQGNYNEQFF. Partial CDR3 DNA: TGTGCCAGTAGCCCCATGGGACAGGGAAATTACAATGAG.

As concerns this clone: The read terminates 3 residues before the CDR3 end, so the remaining end is supplied by the germline J gene. The genes are TRBV16 and TRBJ1-5; 7 positions match TRBD1. From germline, CDR1 is KGHSY and CDR2 FQNENV. V lost 5 bases, J lost 2 bases, and 6 bases stayed unmatched. The CDR3 has 15 residues. The CDR3: CASSTRTGGNQPQHF. CDR3 DNA, as far as it was read: TGTGCCAGCAGCACCCGGACAGGCGGCAATCAGCCC.

This clone was counted a few times. The CDR3 bases that were read are TGCAGTGCTCCTAGCGGGAGTTCCTACGAG. Protein: CSAPSGSSYE. Given in full, the CDR3 is CSAPSGSSYEQYF. The chain employs TRBV20-1 and TRBJ2-7, with TRBD2 matching 10 bases. The CDR3 end falls 3 residues outside the read, so it is completed with the germline J gene. CDR1 is DFQATT, CDR2 SNEGSKA, per germline (reference sequence). V lost 5 bases and J lost 1; bases outside the gene matches: 2. The CDR3 covers 13 residues.

A note on this clone: The read ends 3 residues shy of where the CDR3 ends; the end is completed using the germline J gene. The chain employs TRBV6-1 and TRBJ2-2; no clear D gene. This CDR3 is built from 16 residues. The ends were cut back, 3 bases at V and 3 bases at J, with 14 bases in the middle. CDR1 and CDR2 (germline): MNHNS, SASEGT. CDR3 region: CASSDPRRLYTGELFF. The CDR3 bases that were read are TGTGCCAGCAGTGATCCCCGCAGACTTTACACCGGGGAG.

The sample holds many counts of this clone. The missing CDR3 end, 3 residues past where the read stops, is filled in from the germline J gene. The chain couples TRBV12-5 to TRBJ2-5; the match to TRBD2 covers 7 bases. V was pared by 7 bases and J by 5 bases, with 7 bases of the junction left unmatched. The CDR3 extends over 13 amino acids. From germline, CDR1 is LGHNT and CDR2 FRNRAP. This chain's CDR3 is CASAWGGAETQYF. Partial CDR3 DNA: TGTGCTAGTGCCTGGGGAGGGGCTGAGACC. The whole variable domain, remainder taken from reference TRBV12-5 and TRBJ2-5, is DARVTQTPRHKVTEMGQEVTMRCQPILGHNTVFWYRQTMMQGLELLAYFRNRAPLDDSGMPKDRFSAEMPDATLATLKIQPSEPRDSAVYFCASAWGGAETQYFGPGTRLLVL.

On this clone: The read ends 3 residues shy of where the CDR3 ends; the end is completed using the germline J gene. This chain uses TRBV7-6 with TRBJ1-2; D unclear. CDR1 is SGHVS, CDR2 FNYEAQ, per germline. The CDR3 totals 12 residues. V was pared by 5 bases and J by 7 bases, with 11 bases between. Partial CDR3 DNA: TGTGCCAGCAGCAGTTTAGAGGGTGGC. Its translation is CASSSLEGG. The entire CDR3 protein is CASSSLEGGYTF.

In its sample, this clone was seen a few times. The CDR3 end falls 3 residues outside the read, so it is completed with the germline J gene. The chain links TRBV6-2 or TRBV6-3 to TRBJ2-3; 9 nucleotides align to TRBD2. The CDR3 runs to 14 residues. Germline V gene data show CDR1 as MNHEY and CDR2 as SVGEGT. V lost 7 bases to trimming and J lost 3 bases; unmatched junction nucleotides: 5. The CDR3 DNA, read in part, is TGTGCCAGCAATCTAGCGGGGAAAACAGATACG. Translated, it gives CASNLAGKTDT. The CDR3 in its entirety is CASNLAGKTDTQYF.

The sample holds many counts of this clone. Read sequence stops 3 residues before the CDR3 end, and the germline J gene provides the missing end. The chain employs TRBV18 and TRBJ1-2; TRBD1 matches 9 bases. With V trimmed by 6 bases and J by 4 bases, 6 bases remained unmatched. The CDR3 is 14 residues long. Germline V gives CDR1 KGHSH, CDR2 LQKENI. The CDR3 sequence: CASSPDRGGYGYTF. The part of the CDR3 DNA that was read is TGTGCCAGCTCCCCGGACAGGGGTGGCTATGGC.

Remarks on this clone: The read finishes 3 residues shy of the CDR3 end, and the germline J gene is used to complete it. This rearrangement joins TRBV7-7 to TRBJ2-3; D is perhaps TRBD2 (7 bases). V was pared by 3 bases and J by 6 bases, with 13 bases between. This CDR3 is 14 amino acids long. Germline-derived CDR1 and CDR2 are SSHAT and FNYEAQ (reference sequence). The covered CDR3 bases are TGTGCCAGCAGCTTGGGGGGGGGCTCGGATACG. It yields the protein CASSLGGGSDT. The whole CDR3 reads CASSLGGGSDTQYF. The whole variable domain, remainder taken from reference TRBV7-7 and TRBJ2-3, is GAGVSQSPRYKVTKRGQDVTLRCDPISSHATLYWYQQALGQGPEFLTYFNYEAQPDKSGLPSDRFSAERPEGSISTLTIQRTEQRDSAMYRCASSLGGGSDTQYFGPGTRLTVL.

Concerning this clone itself: The read falls 3 residues short of the CDR3 end, and the missing part is taken from the germline J gene. The chain recombines TRBV18 with TRBJ2-7, with 7 nucleotides matching TRBD1. The junction had 8 bases not matched to a gene; V was cut back by 4 bases and J by 5 bases. The CDR3 is 14 amino acids. Germline CDR1 and CDR2: KGHSH and LQKENI. CDR3 residues: CASSRQQGFNEQYF. Partial CDR3 DNA: TGTGCCAGCTCACGACAACAGGGGTTCAACGAG.

There are many counts of this clone. The sequence runs out 3 residues before the end of the CDR3; the remainder is reconstructed from the germline J gene. The rearrangement joins TRBV19 to TRBJ2-1, with D unresolved. This CDR3 contains 15 residues. V dropped 2 bases and J dropped 0 bases, with 8 bases sitting between them. CDR1 is LNHDA and CDR2 is SQIVND in the germline V gene (reference sequence). Incomplete CDR3 DNA: TGTGCCAGTAGTATACTTCCAGGCTCCTACAATGAG. It codes for CASSILPGSYNE. The whole CDR3 reads CASSILPGSYNEQFF.

Comment on this clone: The read halts 3 residues ahead of the CDR3 end, with the missing end drawn from the germline J gene. This rearrangement joins TRBV7-9 to TRBJ1-3; maybe TRBD1 (5 bases). Germline V lookup: CDR1 SEHNR, CDR2 FQNEAQ (reference sequence). The V end was cut by 5 bases, the J end by 2 bases, with 13 bases between. This CDR3 is 15 amino acids long. The CDR3 loop is CASSLQVIAGNTIYF. The CDR3 DNA, read in part, is TGTGCCAGCAGCCTACAGGTTATCGCTGGAAACACC.

For this clone: The read ends 3 residues before the CDR3 terminus; that terminus is restored from the germline J gene. The chain carries TRBV2 and TRBJ2-7; TRBD1 aligns across 7 bases. Germline trimming cut 8 bases from V and 0 bases from J; bases unmatched to any gene: 13. Germline V gene data show CDR1 as SNHLY and CDR2 as FYNNEI. This CDR3 has 16 residues. The part of the CDR3 DNA that was read is TGTGCCAGCGTCGAGACAGGGTTATTACTCTCCTACGAG. Translated: CASVETGLLLSYE. In full, the CDR3 is CASVETGLLLSYEQYF. The entire variable domain, with the rest obtained from reference TRBV2 and TRBJ2-7, is as follows: EPEVTQTPSHQVTQMGQEVILRCVPISNHLYFYWYRQILGQKVEFLVSFYNNEISEKSEIFDDQFSVERPDGSNFTLKIRSTKLEDSAMYFCASVETGLLLSYEQYFGPGTRLTVT.

To note about this clone: The read falls 3 residues short of the CDR3 end, and the missing part is taken from the germline J gene. The J gene is TRBJ2-2, the V gene TRBV5-1; 10 bases line up with TRBD2. The germline CDR1 and CDR2 sequences are SGHRS and YFSETQ. This CDR3 spans 16 amino acids. V lost 2 bases and J lost 7; bases outside the gene matches: 8. The CDR3 region is CASSFGLAGVIGELFF. Partial CDR3 DNA: TGCGCCAGCAGCTTCGGGCTAGCGGGAGTGATCGGGGAG.

Turning to this clone: The read is 3 residues too short to cover the CDR3 end, so that end is filled in from the germline J gene. The chain links TRBV5-1 to TRBJ2-7, with 9 bases aligning to TRBD1. Germline CDR1 is SGHRS and CDR2 is YFSETQ. The CDR3 is 14 amino acids. The V and J ends lost 0 bases and 3 bases, in that order; junction bases with no gene match: 1. Incomplete CDR3 DNA: TGCGCCAGCAGCTTGGGGACAGGGGTCTACGAG. Protein sequence: CASSLGTGVYE. The whole CDR3 region reads CASSLGTGVYEQYF.